This T cell receptor (beta chain) emerged from a study of control samples from healthy donors and cancer patients. TCRdb keeps only in-frame clones here, not all; method: immunoSEQ multiplex PCR. The data show about 130,000 clones, with roughly 92% seen just once and 5.5% held by the top ten. V lost 2 bases, J lost 9 bases, and 15 bases stayed unmatched. Germline CDR1 is LGHNT and CDR2 is FRNRAP. The CDR3 consists of 16 residues. The chain recombines TRBV12-5 with TRBJ1-1; TRBD1 aligns across 7 bases. The source is a man aged 18 to 30 in good health. Sequenced sample: blood. As DNA, the CDR3 is TGTGCTAGTGGTTTGACGATCAGACAGGGTCGAGAAAAAGCTTTCTTT. It encodes CASGLTIRQGREKAFF.